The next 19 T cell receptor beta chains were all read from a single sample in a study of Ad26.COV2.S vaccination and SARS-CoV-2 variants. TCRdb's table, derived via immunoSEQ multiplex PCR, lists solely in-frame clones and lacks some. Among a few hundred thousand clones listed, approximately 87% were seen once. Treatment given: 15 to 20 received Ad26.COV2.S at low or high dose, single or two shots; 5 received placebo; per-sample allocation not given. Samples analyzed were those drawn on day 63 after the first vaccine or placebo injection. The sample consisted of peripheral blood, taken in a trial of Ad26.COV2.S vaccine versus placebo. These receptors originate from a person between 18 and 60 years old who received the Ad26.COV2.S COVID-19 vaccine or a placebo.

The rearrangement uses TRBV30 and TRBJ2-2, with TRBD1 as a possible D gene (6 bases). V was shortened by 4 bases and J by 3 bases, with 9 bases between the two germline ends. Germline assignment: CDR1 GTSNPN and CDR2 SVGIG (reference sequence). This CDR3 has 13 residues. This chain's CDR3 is CAWMRGYTGELFF. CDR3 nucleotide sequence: TGTGCCTGGATGAGGGGGTACACCGGGGAGCTGTTTTTT.

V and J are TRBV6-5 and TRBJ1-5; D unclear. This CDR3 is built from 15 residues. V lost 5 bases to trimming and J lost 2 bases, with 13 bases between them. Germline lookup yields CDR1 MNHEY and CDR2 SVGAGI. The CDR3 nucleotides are TGTGCCAGCAGTCGCAGCACCCCCCGCAATCAGCCCCAGCATTTT. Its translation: CASSRSTPRNQPQHF.

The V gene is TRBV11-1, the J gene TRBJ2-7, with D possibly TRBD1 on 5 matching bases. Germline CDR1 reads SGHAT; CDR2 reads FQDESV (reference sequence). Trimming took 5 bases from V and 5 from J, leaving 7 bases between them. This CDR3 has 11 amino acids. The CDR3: CASSRTHEQYF. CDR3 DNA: TGTGCCAGCAGCAGGACACACGAGCAGTACTTC.

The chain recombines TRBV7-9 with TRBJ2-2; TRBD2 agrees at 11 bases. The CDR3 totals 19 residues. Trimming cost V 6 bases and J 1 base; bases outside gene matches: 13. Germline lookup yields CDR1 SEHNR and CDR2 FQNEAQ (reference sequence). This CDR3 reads CASRPRRLTSGVNTGELFF. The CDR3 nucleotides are TGTGCCAGCAGGCCCCGGAGGTTGACTAGCGGGGTGAACACCGGGGAGCTGTTTTTT.

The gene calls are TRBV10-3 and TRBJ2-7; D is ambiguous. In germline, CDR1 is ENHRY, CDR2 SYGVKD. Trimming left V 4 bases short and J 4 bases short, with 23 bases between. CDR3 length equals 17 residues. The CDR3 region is CAISASSSVEYQYEQYF. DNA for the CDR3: TGTGCCATCAGTGCGTCGTCCAGCGTAGAATACCAATACGAGCAGTACTTC.

This chain's CDR3 is CASKGTSGRPNHYEQYF. CDR3 bases: TGTGCCAGCAAAGGTACTAGCGGGCGCCCCAATCACTACGAGCAGTACTTC. The gene calls are TRBV27 and TRBJ2-7; 9 bases align to TRBD2. V lost 7 bases to trimming and J lost 3 bases; unmatched junction nucleotides: 16. The CDR3 totals 17 residues. Germline CDR1 is MNHEY and CDR2 is SMNVEV (reference sequence).

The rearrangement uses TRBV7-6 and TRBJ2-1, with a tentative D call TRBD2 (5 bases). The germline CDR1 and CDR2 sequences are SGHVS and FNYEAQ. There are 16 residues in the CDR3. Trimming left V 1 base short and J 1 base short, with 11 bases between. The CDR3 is CASSLDAGNSYNEQFF. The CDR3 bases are TGTGCCAGCAGCTTAGACGCGGGCAATTCCTACAATGAGCAGTTCTTC.

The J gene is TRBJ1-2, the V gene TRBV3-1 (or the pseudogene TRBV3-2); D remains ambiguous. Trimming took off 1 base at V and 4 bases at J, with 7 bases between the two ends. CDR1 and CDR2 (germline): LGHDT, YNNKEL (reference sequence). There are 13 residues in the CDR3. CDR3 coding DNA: TGTGCCAGCAGCCAAGTTGCCAGCTATGGCTACACCTTC. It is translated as CASSQVASYGYTF.

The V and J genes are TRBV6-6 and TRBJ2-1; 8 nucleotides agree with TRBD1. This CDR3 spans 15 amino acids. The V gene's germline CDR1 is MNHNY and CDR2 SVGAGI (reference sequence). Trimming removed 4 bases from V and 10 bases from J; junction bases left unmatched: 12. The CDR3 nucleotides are TGTGCCAGCAGTTCGGACAGGGTGCCGGGACGGGAGCAGTTCTTC. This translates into CASSSDRVPGREQFF.

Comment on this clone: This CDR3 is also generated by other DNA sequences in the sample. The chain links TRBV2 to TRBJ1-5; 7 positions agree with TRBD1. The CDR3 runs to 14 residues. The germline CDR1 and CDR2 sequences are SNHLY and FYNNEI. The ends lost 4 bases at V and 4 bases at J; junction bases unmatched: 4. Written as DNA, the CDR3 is TGTGCCAGCAGTGGGACAGGTGGAAATCAGCCCCAGCATTTT. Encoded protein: CASSGTGGNQPQHF. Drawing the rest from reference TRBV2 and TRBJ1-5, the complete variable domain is EPEVTQTPSHQVTQMGQEVILRCVPISNHLYFYWYRQILGQKVEFLVSFYNNEISEKSEIFDDQFSVERPDGSNFTLKIRSTKLEDSAMYFCASSGTGGNQPQHFGDGTRLSIL.

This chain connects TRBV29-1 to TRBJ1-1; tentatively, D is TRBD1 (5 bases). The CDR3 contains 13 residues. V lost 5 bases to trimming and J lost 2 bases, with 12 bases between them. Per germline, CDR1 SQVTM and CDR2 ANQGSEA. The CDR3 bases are TGCAGCGTTATAGAGCAGGGAAACACTGAAGCTTTCTTT. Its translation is CSVIEQGNTEAFF.

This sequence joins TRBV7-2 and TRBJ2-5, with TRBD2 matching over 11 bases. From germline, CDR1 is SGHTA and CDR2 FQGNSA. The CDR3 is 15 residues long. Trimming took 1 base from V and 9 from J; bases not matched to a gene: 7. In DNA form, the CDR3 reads TGTGCCAGCAGCTTAGTAGAACCTAGCGGGGGGCCCCAGTACTTC. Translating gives CASSLVEPSGGPQYF. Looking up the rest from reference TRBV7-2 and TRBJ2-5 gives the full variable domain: GAGVSQSPSNKVTEKGKDVELRCDPISGHTALYWYRQSLGQGLEFLIYFQGNSAPDKSGLPSDRFSAERTGGSVSTLTIQRTQQEDSAVYLCASSLVEPSGGPQYFGPGTRLLVL.

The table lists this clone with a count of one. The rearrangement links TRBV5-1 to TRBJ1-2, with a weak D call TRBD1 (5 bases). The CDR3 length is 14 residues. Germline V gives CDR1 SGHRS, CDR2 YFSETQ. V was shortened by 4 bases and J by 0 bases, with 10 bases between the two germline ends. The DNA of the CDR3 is TGCGCCAGCAGCCGGGGCGGAGCTAACTATGGCTACACCTTC. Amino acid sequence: CASSRGGANYGYTF.

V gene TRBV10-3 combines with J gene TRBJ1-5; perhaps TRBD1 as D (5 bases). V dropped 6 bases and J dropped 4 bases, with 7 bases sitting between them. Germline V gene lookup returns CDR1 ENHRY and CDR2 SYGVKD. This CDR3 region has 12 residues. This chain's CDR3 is CAIRGENQPQHF. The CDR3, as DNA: TGTGCCATCAGGGGGGAAAATCAGCCCCAGCATTTT.

In nucleotides, the CDR3 is TGTGCCAGCAGTCGAGACATCCAAAAAGCTTTCTTT. This translates into CASSRDIQKAFF. The V gene is TRBV28, the J gene TRBJ1-1, with D uncertain. The V end lost 5 bases, the J end lost 9 bases, and 13 bases lay between the germline ends. CDR1 is MDHEN, CDR2 SYDVKM, per germline. This CDR3 has 12 residues.

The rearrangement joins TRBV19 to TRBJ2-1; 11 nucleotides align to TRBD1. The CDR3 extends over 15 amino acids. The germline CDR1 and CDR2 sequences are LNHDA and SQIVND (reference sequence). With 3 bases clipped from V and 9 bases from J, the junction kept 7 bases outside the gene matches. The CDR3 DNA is TGTGCCAGTAGTATGGGACAGGGGGTTGAAGTTGAGCAGTTCTTC. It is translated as CASSMGQGVEVEQFF.

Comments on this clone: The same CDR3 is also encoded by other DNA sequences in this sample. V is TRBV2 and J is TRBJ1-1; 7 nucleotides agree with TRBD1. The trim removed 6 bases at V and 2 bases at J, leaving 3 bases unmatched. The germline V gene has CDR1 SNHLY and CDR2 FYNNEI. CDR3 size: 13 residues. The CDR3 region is CASRGDRNTEAFF. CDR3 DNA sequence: TGTGCCAGCAGGGGGGACAGAAACACTGAAGCTTTCTTT.

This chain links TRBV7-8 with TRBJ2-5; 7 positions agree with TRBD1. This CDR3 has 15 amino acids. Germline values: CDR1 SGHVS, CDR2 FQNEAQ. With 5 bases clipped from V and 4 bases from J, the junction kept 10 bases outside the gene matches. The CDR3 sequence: CASSPRTGALETQYF. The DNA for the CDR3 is TGTGCCAGCAGCCCGAGAACAGGGGCTCTAGAGACCCAGTACTTC.

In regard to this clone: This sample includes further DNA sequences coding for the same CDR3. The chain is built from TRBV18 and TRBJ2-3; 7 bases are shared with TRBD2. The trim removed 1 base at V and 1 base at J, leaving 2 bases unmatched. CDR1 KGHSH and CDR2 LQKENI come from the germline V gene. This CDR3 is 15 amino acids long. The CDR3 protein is CASSPLGGGTDTQYF. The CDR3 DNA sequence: TGTGCCAGCTCACCACTTGGGGGGGGCACAGATACGCAGTATTTT.